A single sample gave rise to the 25 T cell receptor beta chains below, sequenced in a study of quantifying T cell responses using KT2 cells. Turning to the study itself: cDNA was made from DNase-treated RNA using alpha and beta constant primers.

A single-stranded UMI oligo with SP2 sequence was ligated to cDNA 3' ends. An equimolar mix of RC1.1 and RC1.2 primed the beta chain across TRBC1 and TRBC2. TCRdb independently ran MiXCR on the UMI-ligation and nested PCR reads; one entry per CDR3 protein. The table shows 39,000 or so distinct CDR3 sequences, with approximately 15% occurring only once. Sample: PBMCs spiked with cells of the T cell clone KT2. All receptors come from a human donor.

This clonotype was seen repeatedly, ten times or more. The J gene is TRBJ2-1, the V gene TRBV18, with 7 bases identical to TRBD2. The length of the CDR3 is 17 residues. With V trimmed by 2 bases and J by 4 bases, 11 bases remained unmatched. Germline V gene data show CDR1 as KGHSH and CDR2 as LQKENI. The CDR3 coding sequence is TGTGCCAGCTCACCAAACCCCATGGGGGGGTTTTACAATGAGCAGTTCTTC. It is translated as CASSPNPMGGFYNEQFF.

This clonotype was seen a few times. CDR3 amino acids: CASSPSGLGTDTQYF. As DNA, the CDR3 is TGTGCCAGCTCACCGTCAGGGTTGGGCACAGATACGCAGTATTTT. The V and J genes are TRBV18 and TRBJ2-3; tentatively, D is TRBD1 (5 bases). The CDR3 sequence is 15 residues long. Trimming pared 3 bases from V and 1 base from J, leaving 11 bases between. Germline-derived CDR1 and CDR2 are KGHSH and LQKENI.

V and J are TRBV9 and TRBJ2-7; unclear D gene. The CDR3 length is 14 residues. Germline values: CDR1 SGDLS, CDR2 YYNGEE. Trimming stripped 7 bases from V and 2 bases from J, with 16 bases between. CDR3 nucleotides: TGTGCCAGCTCCCAGAGCCAGGTGACCTACGAGCAGTACTTC. This translates into CASSQSQVTYEQYF.

This clonotype was observed a handful of times. The chain is built from TRBV7-3 and TRBJ2-2; D call uncertain. This CDR3 is built from 14 residues. Deletions cut 4 bases from V and 6 bases from J, with 12 bases between. Per germline, CDR1 SGHTA and CDR2 FQGTGA. The CDR3 reads CASSSVKVPGELFF. CDR3 DNA sequence: TGTGCCAGCAGCTCCGTCAAAGTTCCCGGGGAGCTGTTTTTT.

This clonotype has a handful of counts. The rearrangement links TRBV6-2 or TRBV6-3 to TRBJ1-5, with D perhaps matching TRBD1 (6 bases). This CDR3 region has 15 residues. Germline V lookup: CDR1 MNHEY, CDR2 SVGEGT. Between the trimmed V and J ends, which lost 4 bases and 4 bases, there was a span of 14 bases. The CDR3 spells CASSLTPTGNQPQHF. Here the CDR3 DNA reads TGTGCCAGCAGTTTAACCCCGACAGGAAATCAGCCCCAGCATTTT.

The rearrangement links TRBV6-7 to TRBJ2-5, with 10 bases fitting TRBD1. TRBV6-7 carries the ORF label, with uncertain function. After removal of 2 bases from V and 1 base from J, the junction contained 10 bases not matched to a gene. The CDR3 is 18 amino acids. The CDR3 DNA follows: TGTGCCAGCAGTTACCCCCCGACAGGGGGCTTAAGCCAAGAGACCCAGTACTTC. This codes for CASSYPPTGGLSQETQYF.

The sample holds a few counts of this clonotype. The chain uses TRBV20-1 and TRBJ2-5, with a weak D call TRBD2 (5 bases). The CDR3 contains 13 residues. CDR1 and CDR2 (germline): DFQATT, SNEGSKA (reference sequence). Between the trimmed V and J ends, which lost 6 bases and 3 bases, there was a span of 14 bases. The CDR3 loop is CSAPLPGKETQYF. The CDR3 DNA follows: TGCAGTGCACCCTTACCGGGGAAAGAGACCCAGTACTTC.

The V gene is TRBV29-1, the J gene TRBJ2-3; maybe TRBD1 (5 bases). The germline CDR1 and CDR2 sequences are SQVTM and ANQGSEA. The V gene lost 4 bases and the J gene lost 3 bases, with 17 bases spanning the gap. The CDR3 is 15 amino acids. CDR3 nucleotide sequence: TGCAGCGTTGTGGGGCAGGGCTTTGGAACAGATACGCAGTATTTT. It is translated as CSVVGQGFGTDTQYF.

There are many counts of this clonotype. The rearrangement uses TRBV2 and TRBJ1-1; tentatively, D is TRBD1 (5 bases). The CDR3 loop spans 12 amino acids. V was pared by 4 bases and J by 5 bases, with 8 bases between. The V gene's germline CDR1 is SNHLY and CDR2 FYNNEI. The CDR3 sequence: CASSVRDTEAFF. DNA of the CDR3: TGTGCCAGCAGTGTCAGGGATACTGAAGCTTTCTTT.

This clonotype was observed a handful of times. The V gene is TRBV28, the J gene TRBJ2-5; 11 nucleotides agree with TRBD2. Germline V gene sequence: CDR1 MDHEN, CDR2 SYDVKM. Trimming at V came to 7 bases and at J to 8 bases, leaving 9 bases not matched to a gene. The CDR3 runs to 14 residues. Written as DNA, the CDR3 is TGTGCCAGCAAACCGGGACTAGCGGTACAAACCCAGTACTTC. As protein: CASKPGLAVQTQYF.

The sample holds a few counts of this clonotype. The V and J genes are TRBV11-2 and TRBJ2-1; 8 positions agree with TRBD2. V gave up 5 bases and J gave up 1 base; unmatched junction bases: 4. CDR3 length: 15 residues. Germline V CDR1 and CDR2: SGHAT, FQNNGV. CDR3 sequence reads: CASSLTSASYNEQFF. The CDR3 coding sequence is TGTGCCAGCAGCCTGACTAGCGCATCCTACAATGAGCAGTTCTTC.

The genes are TRBV21-1 and TRBJ2-5; the table assigns TRBD2, which was not confirmed against the DNA. TRBV21-1 is a known pseudogene. The CDR3 length is 19 residues. The CDR3 region is CAIFGLAGKATRCQETQYF. In DNA form, the CDR3 reads TGTGCCATCTTTGGACTAGCGGGGAAGGCGACCCGGTGCCAAGAGACCCAGTACTTC.

The rearrangement joins TRBV2 to TRBJ2-3, with 10 bases matching TRBD2. The V gene's germline CDR1 is SNHLY and CDR2 FYNNEI. The CDR3 consists of 16 residues. The V segment lost 4 bases and the J segment 6 bases; nucleotides outside the gene matches: 10. CDR3 region: CASSGSRLAGVDTQYF. The CDR3 nucleotides read TGTGCCAGCAGTGGTTCTAGGCTAGCGGGAGTGGATACGCAGTATTTT. Full variable domain (missing parts from reference TRBV2 and TRBJ2-3): EPEVTQTPSHQVTQMGQEVILRCVPISNHLYFYWYRQILGQKVEFLVSFYNNEISEKSEIFDDQFSVERPDGSNFTLKIRSTKLEDSAMYFCASSGSRLAGVDTQYFGPGTRLTVL.

The chain uses TRBV10-3 and TRBJ1-5; no definite D call. CDR1 ENHRY and CDR2 SYGVKD come from the germline V gene. This CDR3 has 12 amino acids. Trimming left V 3 bases short and J 7 bases short, with 7 bases between. The CDR3 DNA follows: TGTGCCATCAGTGACCCGAGACAGCCCCAGCATTTT. It codes for CAISDPRQPQHF.

V gene TRBV28 combines with J gene TRBJ1-4; unclear D gene. From germline, CDR1 is MDHEN and CDR2 SYDVKM. Trimming pared 7 bases from V and 6 bases from J, leaving 12 bases between. The CDR3 contains 13 residues. The CDR3 DNA sequence: TGTGCCAGCACCCCAGGCGGTTATGAAAAACTGTTTTTT. It yields the protein CASTPGGYEKLFF.

This clonotype was picked up a small number of times. The chain employs TRBV6-5 and TRBJ1-2; 7 bases map to TRBD1. The CDR3 is made up of 16 amino acids. Germline assignment: CDR1 MNHEY and CDR2 SVGAGI. Unmatched junction bases numbered 13, after V lost 5 bases and J lost 4 bases. The CDR3 coding sequence is TGTGCCAGCAGTACACCAGGAGGCAGGGGGGGCTATGGCTACACCTTC. Translation gives CASSTPGGRGGYGYTF.

The V call is TRBV7-1, the J call TRBJ2-3, with D possibly being TRBD1 or TRBD2 (5 bases each). TRBV7-1 is annotated as an ORF whose role is uncertain. CDR3 length: 14 residues. Trimming took 5 bases from V and 4 from J, leaving 13 bases between them. CDR3 residues: CASSGTVAADTQYF. CDR3 in DNA: TGTGCCAGCAGCGGGACGGTGGCTGCAGATACGCAGTATTTT.

The rearrangement joins TRBV27 to TRBJ1-1, with D unclear. Germline-derived CDR1 and CDR2 are MNHEY and SMNVEV (reference sequence). Trimming removed 5 bases from V and 1 base from J, with 11 bases in between. This CDR3 has 14 amino acids. Here the CDR3 reads CASSLGSSNTEAFF. The CDR3 coding sequence is TGTGCCAGCAGTCTTGGGTCCTCGAACACTGAAGCTTTCTTT.

The CDR3 region has the DNA TGCAGTGCGACCCCGGGACAGTTAGCCAAAAACATTCAGTACTTC. Amino acids: CSATPGQLAKNIQYF. This sequence joins TRBV20-1 and TRBJ2-4; 7 nucleotides agree with TRBD1. The length of the CDR3 is 15 residues. Germline CDR1 and CDR2: DFQATT and SNEGSKA (reference sequence). V lost 6 bases to trimming and J lost 0 bases; unmatched junction nucleotides: 8.

This clonotype was observed at least ten times. The chain carries TRBV28 and TRBJ2-1; the match to TRBD2 covers 9 bases. The CDR3 loop spans 16 amino acids. CDR1 MDHEN and CDR2 SYDVKM come from the germline V gene. Trimming cost V 3 bases and J 4 bases; bases outside gene matches: 7. Written as DNA, the CDR3 is TGTGCCAGCAGTTTTCGTTGGACTAGCGTTTACAATGAGCAGTTCTTC. Encoded protein: CASSFRWTSVYNEQFF. The whole variable domain, remainder taken from reference TRBV28 and TRBJ2-1, is DVKVTQSSRYLVKRTGEKVFLECVQDMDHENMFWYRQDPGLGLRLIYFSYDVKMKEKGDIPEGYSVSREKKERFSLILESASTNQTSMYLCASSFRWTSVYNEQFFGPGTRLTVL.

This clonotype was observed at least ten times. CDR3 region: CASSEASGSTDTQYF. The CDR3 DNA reads as TGTGCCAGCAGTGAGGCTAGCGGAAGCACAGATACGCAGTATTTT. The V and J genes are TRBV6-4 and TRBJ2-3; 7 nucleotides align to TRBD2. This CDR3 contains 15 residues. Germline CDR1 reads MRHNA; CDR2 reads SNTAGT. The V segment lost 3 bases and the J segment 0 bases; nucleotides outside the gene matches: 3.

V usage is TRBV7-2 and J usage is TRBJ2-5, with D unresolved. This CDR3 has 15 amino acids. Germline CDR1 is SGHTA and CDR2 is FQGNSA. V was trimmed by 2 bases and J by 2 bases, leaving 12 bases between them. The CDR3 nucleotides are TGTGCCAGCAGCTTATCGATTACAGTACAAGAGACCCAGTACTTC. This gives the protein CASSLSITVQETQYF.

This clonotype was seen only a few times. The genes are TRBV2 and TRBJ2-4, with 7 bases fitting TRBD2. The CDR3 sequence is 16 residues long. Germline V gene lookup returns CDR1 SNHLY and CDR2 FYNNEI. V dropped 4 bases and J dropped 8; count of bases not matched to a gene: 14. CDR3 sequence reads: CASSALGGAGVYIQYF. The CDR3 DNA reads as TGTGCCAGCAGTGCCCTTGGCGGGGCGGGGGTTTACATTCAGTACTTC.

This clonotype was picked up many times. J is TRBJ2-4 and V is TRBV11-3, with 8 positions matching TRBD2. The CDR3 loop spans 13 amino acids. Trimming at V came to 4 bases and at J to 7 bases, leaving 3 bases not matched to a gene. Germline V lookup: CDR1 SGHNT, CDR2 YENEEA. The CDR3: CASSSGTSNIQYF. CDR3 sequence (DNA): TGTGCCAGCAGCTCCGGGACTAGTAACATTCAGTACTTC.

The genes are TRBV7-2 and TRBJ1-3, with D perhaps TRBD1 (5 bases). From germline, CDR1 is SGHTA and CDR2 FQGNSA. The CDR3 consists of 15 residues. V was pared by 5 bases and J by 2 bases, with 13 bases between. CDR3 sequence (DNA): TGTGCCAGCAGCCGGGAGGGACTTGCTGGAAACACCATATATTTT. Residues: CASSREGLAGNTIYF.